The T cell receptor beta chain described here comes from a study of T cells in women clearing cervical HPV infection. Overall study: Control women cleared a single incident HPV16 infection within 12 months. Case blood drawn at lesion detection; control blood after infection cleared.

The table came from immunoSEQ multiplex PCR; TCRdb's copy has only in-frame clones and leaves some out. The table lists roughly 40,000 clones. Points on this clone: Its antigen is as yet unknown. The read gets to within 3 residues of the CDR3 end, and the germline J gene fills in the rest.

After removal of 6 bases from V and 3 bases from J, the junction contained 5 bases not matched to a gene. The CDR3 extends over 14 amino acids. Study results and limitations: Timing of associations relative to infection is unclear; T-cell subsets were not isolated. Richness differences could reflect unmeasured T-cell content per sample.

The chain uses TRBV12-3 or TRBV12-4 and TRBJ2-3; TRBD2 matches at 8 bases. This clonotype originated in a woman aged 18-70 years with a cervical HPV16 infection that either progressed to CIN3+ or cleared (not recorded which). Sequencing was performed on blood buffy coat. This CDR3 is CASSPAGVTDTQYF. The part of the CDR3 DNA that was read is TGTGCCAGCAGCCCAGCGGGGGTAACAGATACG.